This paragraph reports one T cell receptor beta chain. Its specificity is not known. Method: immunoSEQ multiplex PCR; TCRdb's copy keeps in-frame clones and lacks some. The sample records just under 75,000 clones, roughly 79% being singletons. This entry comes from a study of vaccination effects on CD4 cells after COVID-19. Findings of the study overall: Convalescent patients numbered few in the study; early post-infection timepoints were missing entirely.

V dropped 2 bases and J dropped 2 bases, with 19 bases sitting between them. The CDR3 length is 18 residues. Germline V gene data show CDR1 as SGHTA and CDR2 as FQGNSA. Sequencing in the ViraFEST assay came after antigen-specific CD4+ T cells had been expanded with viral peptide pools, which were used to stimulate PBMC. Following culture for roughly 10 days, CD4+ T cells were isolated. The healthy vaccine recipients, who had no prior SARS-CoV-2 infection, showed negative nucleocapsid antibodies. IL-2 at 10 IU/ml and peptides at roughly 9.6 ug/ml were added to cultured PBMC, around 2.2 million per well. IL-2 medium supplanted half the medium on days 3 and 7.

The TCR comes from a human donor who received a COVID-19 vaccine. The sequencing used CD4+ T cells from PBMCs cultured with HCoV-NL63 spike peptides, collected before COVID-19 vaccination. The V and J genes are TRBV7-2 and TRBJ2-1; tentatively, D is TRBD1 (6 bases). The CDR3 DNA reads TGTGCCAGCAGCTTAAACGGTGGTCGGGCAGGGGCCTACAATGAGCAGTTCTTC. Its protein product is CASSLNGGRAGAYNEQFF.